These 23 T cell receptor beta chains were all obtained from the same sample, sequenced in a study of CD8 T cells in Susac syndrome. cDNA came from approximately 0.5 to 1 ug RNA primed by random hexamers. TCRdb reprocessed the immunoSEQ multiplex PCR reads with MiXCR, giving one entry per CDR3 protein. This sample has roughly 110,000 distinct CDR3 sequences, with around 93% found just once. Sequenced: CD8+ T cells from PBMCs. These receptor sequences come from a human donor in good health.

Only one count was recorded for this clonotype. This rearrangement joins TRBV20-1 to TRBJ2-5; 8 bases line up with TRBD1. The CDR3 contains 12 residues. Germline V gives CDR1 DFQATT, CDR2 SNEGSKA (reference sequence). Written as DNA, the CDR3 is TGCAGGGACGGACAGGGCGGGGAGACCCAGTACTTC. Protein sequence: CRDGQGGETQYF.

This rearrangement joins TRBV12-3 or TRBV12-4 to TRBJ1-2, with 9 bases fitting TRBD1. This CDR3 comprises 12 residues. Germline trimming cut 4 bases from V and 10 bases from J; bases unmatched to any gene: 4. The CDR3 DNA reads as TGTGCCAGCAGTTCCGGGACAGGGCACTACACCTTC. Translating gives CASSSGTGHYTF.

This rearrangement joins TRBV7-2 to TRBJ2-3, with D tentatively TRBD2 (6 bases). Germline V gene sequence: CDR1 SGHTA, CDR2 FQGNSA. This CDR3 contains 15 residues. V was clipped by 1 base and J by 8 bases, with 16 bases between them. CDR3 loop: CASSLGSGAHTTQYF. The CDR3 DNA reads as TGTGCCAGCAGCTTAGGTAGCGGTGCCCACACTACGCAGTATTTT.

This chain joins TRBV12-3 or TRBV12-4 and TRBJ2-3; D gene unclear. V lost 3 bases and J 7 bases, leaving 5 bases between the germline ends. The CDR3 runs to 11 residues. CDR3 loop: CASSLEHTQYF. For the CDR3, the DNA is TGTGCCAGCAGTTTGGAACATACGCAGTATTTT.

CDR3 bases: TGTGCCAGCAGCCCACCGTGGGAGTATAACTTCTACGAGCAGTACTTC. Translating gives CASSPPWEYNFYEQYF. The chain has TRBV7-3 and TRBJ2-7, with a possible D match to TRBD2 (5 bases). Germline values: CDR1 SGHTA, CDR2 FQGTGA. This CDR3 has 16 residues. V was clipped by 5 bases and J by 3 bases, with 20 bases between them.

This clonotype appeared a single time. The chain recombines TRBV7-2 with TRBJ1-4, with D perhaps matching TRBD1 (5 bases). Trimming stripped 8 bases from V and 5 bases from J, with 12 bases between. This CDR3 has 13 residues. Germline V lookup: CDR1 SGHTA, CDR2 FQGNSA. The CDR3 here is CASGPGGNEKLFF. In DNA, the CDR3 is TGTGCCAGCGGCCCTGGGGGAAATGAAAAACTGTTTTTT. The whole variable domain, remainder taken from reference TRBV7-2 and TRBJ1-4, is GAGVSQSPSNKVTEKGKDVELRCDPISGHTALYWYRQSLGQGLEFLIYFQGNSAPDKSGLPSDRFSAERTGGSVSTLTIQRTQQEDSAVYLCASGPGGNEKLFFGSGTQLSVL.

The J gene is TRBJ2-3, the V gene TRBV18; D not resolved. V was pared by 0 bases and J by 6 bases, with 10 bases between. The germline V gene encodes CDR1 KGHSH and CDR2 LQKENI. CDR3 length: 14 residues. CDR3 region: CASSPPSIGDTQYF. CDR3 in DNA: TGTGCCAGCTCACCACCCAGCATTGGGGATACGCAGTATTTT.

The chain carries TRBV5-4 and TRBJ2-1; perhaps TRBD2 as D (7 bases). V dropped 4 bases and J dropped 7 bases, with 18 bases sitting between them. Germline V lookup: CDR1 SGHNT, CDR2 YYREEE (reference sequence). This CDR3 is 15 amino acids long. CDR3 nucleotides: TGTGCCAGCAGCCTGGGGGGGGCTGTTGGTAATGAGCAGTTCTTC. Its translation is CASSLGGAVGNEQFF.

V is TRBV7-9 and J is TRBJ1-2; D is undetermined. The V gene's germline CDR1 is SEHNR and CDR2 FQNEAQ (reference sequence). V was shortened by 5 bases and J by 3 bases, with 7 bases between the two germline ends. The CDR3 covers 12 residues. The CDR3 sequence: CASSPLDYGYTF. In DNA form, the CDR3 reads TGTGCCAGCAGCCCCTTGGACTATGGCTACACCTTC.

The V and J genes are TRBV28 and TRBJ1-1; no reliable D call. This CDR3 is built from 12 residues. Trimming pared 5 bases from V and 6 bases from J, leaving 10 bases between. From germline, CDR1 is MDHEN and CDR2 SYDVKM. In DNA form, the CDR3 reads TGTGCCAGCAGTCCACTATACGCTGAAGCTTTCTTT. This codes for CASSPLYAEAFF.

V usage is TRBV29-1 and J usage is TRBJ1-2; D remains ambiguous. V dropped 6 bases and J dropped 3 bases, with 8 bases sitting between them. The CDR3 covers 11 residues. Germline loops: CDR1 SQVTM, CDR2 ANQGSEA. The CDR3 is CSVHRDYGYTF. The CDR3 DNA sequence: TGCAGCGTCCACAGAGACTATGGCTACACCTTC. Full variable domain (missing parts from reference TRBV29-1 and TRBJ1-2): SAVISQKPSRDICQRGTSLTIQCQVDSQVTMMFWYRQQPGQSLTLIATANQGSEATYESGFVIDKFPISRPNLTFSTLTVSNMSPEDSSIYLCSVHRDYGYTFGSGTRLTVV.

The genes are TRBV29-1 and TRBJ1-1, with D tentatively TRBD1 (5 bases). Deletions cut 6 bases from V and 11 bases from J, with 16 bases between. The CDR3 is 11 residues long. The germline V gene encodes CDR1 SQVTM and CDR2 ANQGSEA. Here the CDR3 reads CSVLGPDEAFF. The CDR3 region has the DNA TGCAGCGTGTTGGGGCCGGACGAGGCTTTCTTT.

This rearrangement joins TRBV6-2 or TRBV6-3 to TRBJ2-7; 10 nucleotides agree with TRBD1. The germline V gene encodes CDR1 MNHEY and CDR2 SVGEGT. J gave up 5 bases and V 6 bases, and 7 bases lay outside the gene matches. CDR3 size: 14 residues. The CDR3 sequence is CASRTGGLRNEQYF. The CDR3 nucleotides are TGTGCCAGCAGGACAGGGGGCCTCCGGAACGAGCAGTACTTC.

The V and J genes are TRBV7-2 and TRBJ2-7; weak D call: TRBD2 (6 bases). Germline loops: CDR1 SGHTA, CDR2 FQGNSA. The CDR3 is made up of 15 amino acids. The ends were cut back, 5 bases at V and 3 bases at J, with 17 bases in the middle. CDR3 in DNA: TGTGCCAGCAGCCGAACGCGGGACTCTGTCTACGAGCAGTACTTC. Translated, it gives CASSRTRDSVYEQYF.

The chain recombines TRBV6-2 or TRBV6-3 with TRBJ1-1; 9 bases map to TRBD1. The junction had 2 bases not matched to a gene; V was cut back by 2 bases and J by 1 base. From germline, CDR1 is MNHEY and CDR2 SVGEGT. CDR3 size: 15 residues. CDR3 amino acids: CASSYTGQGNTEAFF. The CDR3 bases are TGTGCCAGCAGTTACACGGGACAGGGGAACACTGAAGCTTTCTTT.

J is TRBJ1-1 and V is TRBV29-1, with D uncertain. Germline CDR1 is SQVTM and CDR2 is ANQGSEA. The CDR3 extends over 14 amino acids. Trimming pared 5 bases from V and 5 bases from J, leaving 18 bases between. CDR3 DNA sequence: TGCAGCGTTTGGGCCGGTCCGCCCCCGACTGAAGCTTTCTTT. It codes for CSVWAGPPPTEAFF.

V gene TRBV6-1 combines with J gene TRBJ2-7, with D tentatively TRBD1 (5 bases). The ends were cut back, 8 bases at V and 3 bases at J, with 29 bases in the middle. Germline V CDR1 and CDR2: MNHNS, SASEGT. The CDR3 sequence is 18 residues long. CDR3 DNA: TGTGCCAGCGTAGAGGCTGGCCCCAGACAGAGGTCCCGCTACGAGCAGTACTTC. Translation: CASVEAGPRQRSRYEQYF.

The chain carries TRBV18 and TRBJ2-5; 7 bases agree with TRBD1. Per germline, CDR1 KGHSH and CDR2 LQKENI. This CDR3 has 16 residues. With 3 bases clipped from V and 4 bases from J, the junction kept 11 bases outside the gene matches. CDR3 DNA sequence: TGTGCCAGCTCACCTTCTCGACAGGGACCGACAGAGACCCAGTACTTC. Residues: CASSPSRQGPTETQYF.

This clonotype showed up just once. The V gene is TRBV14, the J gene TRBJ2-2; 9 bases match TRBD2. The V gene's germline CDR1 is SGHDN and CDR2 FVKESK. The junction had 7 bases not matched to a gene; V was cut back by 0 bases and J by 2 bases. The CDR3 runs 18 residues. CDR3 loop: CASSQDLPRGGNTGELFF. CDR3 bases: TGTGCCAGCAGCCAAGATCTTCCGCGGGGGGGAAACACCGGGGAGCTGTTTTTT.

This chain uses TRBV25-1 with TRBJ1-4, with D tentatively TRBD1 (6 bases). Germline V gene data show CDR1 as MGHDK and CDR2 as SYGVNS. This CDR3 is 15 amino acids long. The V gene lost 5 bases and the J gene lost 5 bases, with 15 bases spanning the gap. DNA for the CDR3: TGTGCCAGCAGTTTCACCAGGGGCCCGAATGAAAAACTGTTTTTT. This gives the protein CASSFTRGPNEKLFF.

CDR3 protein: CASSSGGEADTQYF. CDR3 DNA: TGTGCCAGCAGCTCCGGGGGAGAGGCAGATACGCAGTATTTT. The chain recombines TRBV7-9 with TRBJ2-3; tentatively, D is TRBD2 (6 bases). V dropped 4 bases and J dropped 4 bases, with 12 bases sitting between them. Per germline, CDR1 SEHNR and CDR2 FQNEAQ (reference sequence). The CDR3 contains 14 residues.

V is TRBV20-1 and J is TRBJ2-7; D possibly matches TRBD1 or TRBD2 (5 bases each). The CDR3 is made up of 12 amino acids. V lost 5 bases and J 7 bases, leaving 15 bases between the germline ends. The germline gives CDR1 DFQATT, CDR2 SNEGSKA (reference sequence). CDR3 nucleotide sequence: TGCAGTGCTTTGCCAGGGACCGGGGAGCAGTACTTC. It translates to CSALPGTGEQYF.

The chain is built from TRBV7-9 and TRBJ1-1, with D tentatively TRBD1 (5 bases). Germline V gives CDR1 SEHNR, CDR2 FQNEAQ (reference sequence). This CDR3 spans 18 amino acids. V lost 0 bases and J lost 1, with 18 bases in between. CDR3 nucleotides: TGTGCCAGCAGCTTAGCGGCCGGGGGGAGGGCGGGGAACACTGAAGCTTTCTTT. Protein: CASSLAAGGRAGNTEAFF.